A single sample is the source of the 20 T cell receptor beta chains below, sequenced in a study of T cell repertoires in cytomegalovirus infection (dated by TCRdb to between 2018 and 2020). Sequencing was carried out with an Illumina HiSeq 1500. TCRdb trimmed public reads at Q25 via fastp, called clones via MiXCR and kept in-frame beta chains. Rows are unified per CDR3 protein, each entry keeping the most common DNA and genes. Across this sample there are under 800,000 distinct CDR3 sequences, with approximately 24% seen only once. The top ten clones comprise around 8% of the sample. Source material: CD8+ T cells from PBMCs. These TCRs come from a human donor in good health (CMV status not recorded). Some clones in this sample may be carry-over from other donors' samples.

The V and J genes are TRBV6-5 and TRBJ1-2, with 7 bases lining up with TRBD1. The J segment lost 4 bases and the V segment lost 5 bases, leaving 4 bases of the junction unmatched. This CDR3 contains 13 residues. Germline loops: CDR1 MNHEY, CDR2 SVGAGI. CDR3 in amino acids: CASSPNRGYGYTF. For the CDR3, the DNA is TGTGCCAGCAGTCCGAACAGGGGCTATGGCTACACCTTC.

In its sample, this clonotype was seen many times. This chain uses TRBV7-9 with TRBJ1-2, with 8 bases that match TRBD1. The trim removed 5 bases at V and 8 bases at J, leaving 13 bases unmatched. The germline gives CDR1 SEHNR, CDR2 FQNEAQ (reference sequence). The CDR3 consists of 15 residues. CDR3 nucleotides: TGTGCCAGCAGCGGCCCCCAGGACAGGGCGGTAGGCTACACCTTC. Protein: CASSGPQDRAVGYTF.

A few counts support this clonotype. This chain uses TRBV7-9 with TRBJ2-3, with 9 nucleotides matching TRBD2. Looked up from germline, CDR1 is SEHNR and CDR2 is FQNEAQ (reference sequence). V shed 5 bases, J shed 11 bases, and the junction held 14 bases outside the gene matches. The CDR3 is made up of 15 amino acids. The CDR3 region has the DNA TGTGCCAGCAGCACCGCTAGCGGGGCCTTAGGAGGGCAGTATTTT. Its protein is CASSTASGALGGQYF.

This clonotype was seen at least ten times. This chain joins TRBV20-1 and TRBJ2-7; the D gene is possibly TRBD2 (6 bases). This CDR3 region has 13 residues. V shed 5 bases and J shed 0 bases, with 11 bases lying between them. Germline CDR1 reads DFQATT; CDR2 reads SNEGSKA (reference sequence). CDR3 region: CSAGSTSSYEQYV. Here the CDR3 DNA reads TGCAGTGCTGGATCGACTAGCTCCTACGAGCAGTACGTC.

This clonotype was found many times. The CDR3 nucleotides read TGTGCCAGCCGGGACAGGGGAGGAGTCGAGCAGTACTTC. Amino acid sequence: CASRDRGGVEQYF. The V and J genes are TRBV6-5 and TRBJ2-7, with TRBD1 matching over 10 bases. This CDR3 has 13 residues. Unmatched junction bases numbered 7, after V lost 8 bases and J lost 6 bases. Germline lookup yields CDR1 MNHEY and CDR2 SVGAGI.

This clonotype was detected a few times. This sequence joins TRBV20-1 and TRBJ2-3; perhaps D is TRBD1 or TRBD2 (5 bases each). Trimming took off 0 bases at V and 2 bases at J, with 12 bases between the two ends. The CDR3 covers 15 residues. The germline V gene encodes CDR1 DFQATT and CDR2 SNEGSKA (reference sequence). CDR3: CSARDDEGPTDTQYF. In DNA, the CDR3 is TGCAGTGCTAGAGATGATGAGGGGCCCACAGATACGCAGTATTTT.

This clonotype was picked up many times. CDR3 protein: CASSTPSGTLTGELFF. CDR3 coding DNA: TGTGCCAGCAGTACCCCTTCCGGGACCCTCACCGGGGAGCTGTTTTTT. The gene calls are TRBV28 and TRBJ2-2, with D perhaps assigned TRBD1 or TRBD2 (5 bases each). Per the germline V gene, CDR1 is MDHEN and CDR2 is SYDVKM. The CDR3 has 16 amino acids. Trimming removed 5 bases at V and 4 bases at J, with 17 bases between.

Details on this clonotype: Being one base from a much bigger clone, this may be a read error. This chain connects TRBV7-2 to TRBJ2-1; D remains unclear. CDR3 length equals 13 residues. Germline CDR1 is SGHTA and CDR2 is FQGNSA. The CDR3 is CATDGSADNEQIF. CDR3 nucleotides: TGTGCCACCGATGGGTCGGCCGACAATGAGCAGATCTTC.

This clonotype was counted a single time. The chain carries TRBV25-1 and TRBJ2-1; 7 nucleotides line up with TRBD2. This CDR3 contains 14 residues. Trimming removed 3 bases from V and 4 bases from J; junction bases left unmatched: 3. Germline assignment: CDR1 MGHDK and CDR2 SYGVNS. CDR3 residues: CASSDVSGYNEQFF. The CDR3 DNA reads TGTGCCAGCAGTGATGTTAGCGGGTACAATGAGCAGTTCTTC. The full variable domain, with the rest looked up from reference TRBV25-1 and TRBJ2-1, is EADIYQTPRYLVIGTGKKITLECSQTMGHDKMYWYQQDPGMELHLIHYSYGVNSTEKGDLSSESTVSRIRTEHFPLTLESARPSHTSQYLCASSDVSGYNEQFFGPGTRLTVL.

This clonotype appeared many times. J is TRBJ2-3 and V is TRBV28, with TRBD2 matching 12 bases. The germline gives CDR1 MDHEN, CDR2 SYDVKM. The CDR3 runs 17 residues. After removal of 5 bases from V and 1 base from J, the junction contained 7 bases not matched to a gene. This CDR3 is CASSILAGGPGTDTQYF. CDR3 coding DNA: TGTGCCAGCAGTATTCTAGCGGGGGGGCCGGGCACAGATACGCAGTATTTT.

This clonotype occurred once. This could be a read error, since a much larger clone is one nucleotide away. The chain has TRBV25-1 and TRBJ1-2; D ambiguous. V was clipped by 8 bases and J by 8 bases, with 24 bases between them. The germline CDR1 and CDR2 sequences are MGHDK and SYGVNS. This CDR3 has 15 residues. This CDR3 is CASFASLENRYGYTF. As DNA, the CDR3 is TGTGCCAGCTTTGCGTCCCTGGAGAATAGATACGGCTACACCTTC.

The J gene is TRBJ1-2, the V gene TRBV29-1, with a possible D match to TRBD1 (6 bases). This CDR3 is 13 amino acids long. Germline values: CDR1 SQVTM, CDR2 ANQGSEA. The V end lost 3 bases, the J end lost 10 bases, and 18 bases lay between the germline ends. CDR3 bases: TGCAGCGTTGAGGGCCCTGGACAGCCCGACTACACCTTC. This gives the protein CSVEGPGQPDYTF. The variable domain in full, completed from reference TRBV29-1 and TRBJ1-2, reads SAVISQKPSRDICQRGTSLTIQCQVDSQVTMMFWYRQQPGQSLTLIATANQGSEATYESGFVIDKFPISRPNLTFSTLTVSNMSPEDSSIYLCSVEGPGQPDYTFGSGTRLTVV.

This clonotype was detected ten times or more. The J gene is TRBJ2-7, the V gene TRBV7-2; TRBD2 matches at 7 bases. The CDR3 length is 17 residues. Unmatched junction bases numbered 15, after V lost 7 bases and J lost 0 bases. The germline gives CDR1 SGHTA, CDR2 FQGNSA. The CDR3 region is CASTPPGLPVSSYEQYF. The CDR3, as DNA: TGTGCCAGCACCCCTCCGGGACTACCAGTCAGCTCCTACGAGCAGTACTTC.

The chain uses TRBV25-1 and TRBJ1-1, with 7 positions matching TRBD1. This CDR3 has 13 amino acids. Germline assignment: CDR1 MGHDK and CDR2 SYGVNS. V lost 4 bases to trimming and J lost 8 bases; unmatched junction nucleotides: 7. The CDR3 is CASSVRGRGEAFF. The CDR3 DNA reads TGTGCCAGCAGTGTTAGGGGGCGCGGGGAAGCTTTCTTT.

As to this clonotype: A much larger clonotype is one base distant, so this may be a read error. V is TRBV6-5 and J is TRBJ2-3; D not resolved. Germline-derived CDR1 and CDR2 are MNHEY and SVGAGI. The CDR3 runs 17 residues. The CDR3 nucleotides read TGTGCCAGCAGTTACTCCACGGAGTGGCGCAGCACAGATACGCGGTATTTT. This codes for CASSYSTEWRSTDTRYF.

This clonotype turned up a few times. CDR3 region: CASSSDRVLHRGETQYF. The DNA of the CDR3 is TGTGCCAGCAGTAGTGATAGAGTGTTACACCGGGGAGAGACCCAGTACTTC. The rearrangement links TRBV6-6 to TRBJ2-5; tentatively, D is TRBD2 (5 bases). The CDR3 length is 17 residues. Trimming took 5 bases from V and 4 from J, leaving 23 bases between them. CDR1 MNHNY and CDR2 SVGAGI come from the germline V gene (reference sequence).

This chain joins TRBV14 and TRBJ1-2; 10 nucleotides line up with TRBD1. The V gene's germline CDR1 is SGHDN and CDR2 FVKESK. This CDR3 contains 15 residues. Losses at the gene ends were 1 base for V and 3 bases for J; bases not matched to a gene: 2. The CDR3 spells CASSQVGQGYYGYTF. The CDR3 region has the DNA TGTGCCAGCAGCCAAGTGGGACAGGGGTACTATGGCTACACCTTC.

This CDR3 reads CASSLSDRVQETQYF. DNA for the CDR3: TGTGCCAGCAGCTTGAGTGACAGGGTCCAAGAGACCCAGTACTTC. The chain couples TRBV7-9 to TRBJ2-5; TRBD1 matches at 7 bases. The ends lost 3 bases at V and 1 base at J; junction bases unmatched: 5. There are 15 residues in the CDR3. The germline gives CDR1 SEHNR, CDR2 FQNEAQ (reference sequence). Full variable domain (missing parts from reference TRBV7-9 and TRBJ2-5): DTGVSQNPRHKITKRGQNVTFRCDPISEHNRLYWYRQTLGQGPEFLTYFQNEAQLEKSRLLSDRFSAERPKGSFSTLEIQRTEQGDSAMYLCASSLSDRVQETQYFGPGTRLLVL.

The table lists this clonotype with many counts. The chain has TRBV6-5 and TRBJ1-6; D call uncertain. Trimming removed 7 bases from V and 2 bases from J, with 18 bases in between. The CDR3 consists of 17 residues. The germline CDR1 and CDR2 sequences are MNHEY and SVGAGI. The CDR3 DNA reads TGTGCCAGCAACCCACGGAGGGAAAAGGCCTATAATTCACCCCTCCACTTT. Protein sequence: CASNPRREKAYNSPLHF.

This clonotype came up a few times. The V call is TRBV25-1, the J call TRBJ2-1, with D maybe TRBD1 (6 bases). Germline V gene sequence: CDR1 MGHDK, CDR2 SYGVNS. The CDR3 covers 16 residues. Trimming took off 4 bases at V and 4 bases at J, with 17 bases between the two ends. The CDR3 spells CASSARGTFLYNEQFF. CDR3 coding DNA: TGTGCCAGCAGTGCTCGAGGGACATTCCTGTACAATGAGCAGTTCTTC.